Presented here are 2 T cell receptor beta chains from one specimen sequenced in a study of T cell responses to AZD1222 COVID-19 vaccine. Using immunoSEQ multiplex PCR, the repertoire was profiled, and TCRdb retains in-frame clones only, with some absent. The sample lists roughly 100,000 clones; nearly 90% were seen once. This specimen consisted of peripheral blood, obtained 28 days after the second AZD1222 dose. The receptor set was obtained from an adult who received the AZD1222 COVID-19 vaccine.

The CDR3 protein is CASILRGANVLTF. CDR3 nucleotide sequence: TGTGCCAGCATCCTCCGGGGGGCCAACGTCCTGACTTTC. V gene TRBV7-2 combines with J gene TRBJ2-6; no clear D. The CDR3 runs 13 residues. V dropped 7 bases and J dropped 4 bases, with 8 bases sitting between them. The germline V gene encodes CDR1 SGHTA and CDR2 FQGNSA.

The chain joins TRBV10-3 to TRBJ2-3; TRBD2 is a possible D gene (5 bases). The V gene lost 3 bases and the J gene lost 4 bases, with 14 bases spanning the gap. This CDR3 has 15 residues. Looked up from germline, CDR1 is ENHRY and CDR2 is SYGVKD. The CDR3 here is CAISERGMGADTQYF. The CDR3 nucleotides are TGTGCCATCAGTGAACGAGGGATGGGTGCAGATACGCAGTATTTT.